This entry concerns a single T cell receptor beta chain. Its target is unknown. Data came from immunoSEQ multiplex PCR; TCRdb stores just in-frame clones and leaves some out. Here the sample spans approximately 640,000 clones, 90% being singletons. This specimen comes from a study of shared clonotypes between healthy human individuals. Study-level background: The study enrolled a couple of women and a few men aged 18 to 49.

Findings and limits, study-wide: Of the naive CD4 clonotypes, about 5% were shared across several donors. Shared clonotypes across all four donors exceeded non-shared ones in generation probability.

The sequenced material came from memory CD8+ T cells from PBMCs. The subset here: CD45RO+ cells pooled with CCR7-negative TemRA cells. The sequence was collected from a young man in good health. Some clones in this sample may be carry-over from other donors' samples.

For the CDR3, the DNA is TGCGCCAGCAGCTTGGATGGGGGCGTCTACGAGCAGTACTTC. Translation gives CASSLDGGVYEQYF. The chain recombines TRBV5-1 with TRBJ2-7; tentatively, D is TRBD1 (6 bases). V shed 0 bases and J shed 3 bases, with 10 bases lying between them. Germline assignment: CDR1 SGHRS and CDR2 YFSETQ. The CDR3 extends over 14 amino acids.